The clone carrying this T cell receptor beta chain showed up many times. The antigen remains unidentified. The data derive from a study of molecular identifiers for immune sequencing clone quantification. General study results and limits: Roughly 950,000 naive cells reportedly did not prevent detection of spiked Jurkat TCR RNA from one cell.

TCRdb re-analysed the PCR reads in MiXCR, keeping a single row per CDR3 protein. The sample consists of over 600,000 distinct CDR3 sequences, about 20% of them appearing once. The sample was naive CD8+ T cells from blood, with Jurkat cell RNA spiked in. Subset reported: FACS-sorted CD8+CD4-CCR7+CD45RA+ naive T cells. The TCR comes from a human donor in good health. Some libraries in this study had Jurkat cell RNA spiked in.

This CDR3 reads CASGRGAVEAFF. CDR3 in DNA: TGTGCTAGTGGCCGGGGTGCGGTTGAAGCTTTCTTT. This chain uses TRBV12-5 with TRBJ1-1; unclear D gene. The CDR3 contains 12 residues. The V gene's germline CDR1 is LGHNT and CDR2 FRNRAP. V was cut by 6 bases and J by 7 bases, with 12 bases left in between.